This section outlines one T cell receptor (beta chain) sequence together with its context. The antigen is unknown. This sample was taken from a study of shared clonotypes between healthy human individuals. Whole-study results and caveats: Across subsets, estimated richness was generally greater for naive than for memory populations.

Method: immunoSEQ multiplex PCR; TCRdb's copy keeps in-frame clones and lacks some. This repertoire shows about 1.1 million clones, roughly 74% found once; its top ten account for about 0.52%. This TCR came from a man aged 18 to 30 in good health. Some clones in this sample may be carry-over from other donors' samples. The sequencing sample was made of memory CD4+ T cells from PBMCs. Specified subset: CD45RA-negative fraction.

The CDR3 sequence is CASSQDLVAGVTRGEQFF. CDR3 bases: TGCGCCAGCAGCCAAGATCTAGTAGCGGGAGTTACCAGAGGTGAGCAGTTCTTC. The V and J genes are TRBV4-3 and TRBJ2-1; 9 bases align to TRBD2. Germline loops: CDR1 LGHNA, CDR2 YSLEER. The junction had 15 bases not matched to a gene; V was cut back by 0 bases and J by 9 bases. This CDR3 spans 18 amino acids.